This TCR beta chain was recovered during a study of CD8+ T cells in alopecia areata (dated by TCRdb to the late 2010s). At the level of the whole study: Treated patients were enrolled in an open-label pilot trial of oral tofacitinib, 5 to 10 mg twice daily, for moderate-to-severe alopecia areata. immunoSEQ multiplex PCR using 35 Vbeta forward primers and 13 Jbeta reverse primers was used to amplify TCRbeta CDR3 regions. Human TCRbeta sequencing covered scalp tissue and sorted CD4+ and CD8+ peripheral blood T cells from patchy and totalis/universalis alopecia areata patients and healthy controls. Patients stayed on tofacitinib for 6 to 18 months and then had 6 months of follow-up off drug so that delayed response and recurrence could be assessed. Patients on tofacitinib were biopsied at baseline and after 4 and 24 weeks of treatment, and several of the patients also had a later scalp biopsy. RNA was obtained with the PAXgene miRNA kit for fixed scalp, the miRNeasy kit for PBMCs, and the RNeasy kit for mouse skin. Clonality in the scalp was compared among normal scalp (n=4), patchy alopecia areata scalp (n=8), and alopecia totalis/universalis scalp (n=8). In both human patients and the C3H/HeJ mouse model, the study applied high-throughput TCRbeta sequencing to look at T cell clonal expansion in alopecia areata. Disease severity in treated patients was measured with the SALT score, which quantifies the percentage of affected scalp surface area.

General findings and caveats noted by the study authors: Because the treated cohort was small and had only one nonresponder, larger studies are needed to examine links between baseline CD8+ expansion and response. Many expanded lesional clones persisted in scalp and blood during tofacitinib treatment, which may partly explain relapse after stopping treatment. With tofacitinib, both scalp clonality and the number of expanded CD8+ clones among the top 100 scalp clones went down significantly. Compared with normal scalp, lesional scalp had higher clonality and more expanded CD8+ clones, particularly in alopecia totalis/universalis, a pattern that suggests antigenic drive. Unlike mouse skin, which is dominated by gammadelta T cells, normal human skin has resident alphabeta T cells that are also sequenced, and this complicates analysis of the scalp TCR repertoire. Compared with mice, TCR sequences shared between patients were less clear, possibly partly because of HLA diversity across the patient population.

Library generation was performed with the immunoSEQ multiplex PCR assay. RNA was extracted from all samples and reverse transcribed into cDNA as template for TCR sequencing. First-strand cDNA was synthesized using SuperScript III with a 2:1 mix of oligo-dT and random hexamers. A synthetic immune receptor repertoire was used to assess amplification bias, and residual bias was removed computationally. The original pipeline was this. Raw reads were preprocessed to remove errors, and CDR3 was defined according to IMGT conventions as the region from the conserved cysteine to phenylalanine. Clonality was computed as 1 minus the Shannon entropy, with the entropy normalized by log2 of the number of productive unique TCRs. Whether scalp clones were CD4 or CD8 was inferred by matching scalp TCRbeta sequences against CD4 and CD8 repertoires sorted from blood. The source is immuneACCESS, and TCRdb retained only in-frame sequences with V and J called. Part of the clones is not carried over; for the studies checked, unresolved V genes explain less than half of this, and the remainder is unexplained. The V and J calls and clone size come from that table; D and trimming were worked out from the DNA. The sample table lists about 76,000 clones, around 67% of them with a count of one. The top ten clonotypes cover around 22% of the sample.

At the junction V is shortened by 2 bases and J by 1 base; bases outside the gene matches: 10. From a lookup of the germline V gene, CDR1 and CDR2 are MGHRA and YSYEKL. From cysteine to phenylalanine, the CDR3 is 17 amino acids long. Just CDR3 DNA is preserved here, 51 bases in frame from base 1. Concerning this clone: Its antigen is unknown. Within one base of it there is no much larger clone, and no base qualities were kept.

The sample's time point label, in plain terms: 20 to 30 weeks on oral tofacitinib. Sample treatment or condition, as interpreted from the label and publication: oral pan-JAK inhibitor, 5-10 mg twice daily. Lesional scalp punch biopsies and peripheral blood were collected from alopecia areata patients. PBMCs were isolated by density centrifugation and stained for CD3, CD4 and CD8, after which CD4+ and CD8+ T cells were sorted on a FACSAria. The chain joins TRBV4-1 to TRBJ1-1, and TRBD1 aligns with 7 junction nucleotides. The clonotype comes from a human donor with alopecia areata. Sequencing used CD8+ T cells sorted from blood, obtained at week 24, from a patient treated with tofacitinib. CDR3 sequence: CASSQSNTGTENTEAFF. The sequence in DNA is TGCGCCAGCAGCCAATCCAACACGGGGACAGAGAACACTGAAGCTTTCTTT.